This TCR beta chain was identified in a study of tumor and adjacent non-tumor tissue in lung cancer. Study results and caveats: Tumor repertoires had a smaller top 100 clone share than normal lung. Significantly higher TCR diversity was found in tumor than normal lung.

Concerning this clonotype itself: The antigen is unknown. One end of the junction does not line up with germline, which may come from a read error.

A modified ARM-PCR protocol with three rounds of nested PCR amplified TCRbeta. TCRdb fed the multiplex PCR reads into MiXCR, producing one record per CDR3 protein. The repertoire consists of 40,000 to 55,000 distinct CDR3 sequences, with 60% to 80% occurring once and the leading ten covering over 20%. The template was RNA from unsorted bulk tissue. More than 3 cm separated this lung sample from the edge of the tumor. Newly diagnosed lung cancer patients had thoracic surgery in China, August–late 2014, without prior chemotherapy. The CDR3 extends over 18 amino acids. The germline V gene has CDR1 MNHEY and CDR2 SVGAGI.

Sequencing was performed on distant non-tumor lung tissue. The gene calls are TRBV6-5 and TRBJ1-3, with D maybe TRBD1 (5 bases). This clonotype originated in a woman in her sixties with non-small cell lung cancer. The CDR3 DNA follows: TGTGGCAGCAGTTACGAATGGCCGGGACGGGGGTCTGGAAACACCATATATTTT. Protein: CGSSYEWPGRGSGNTIYF.